The source of this T cell receptor (beta chain) is a study of T cells in Graves' hyperthyroidism and ophthalmopathy. This clonotype was observed at least ten times. The TCR beta CDR3 regions underwent amplification using RNA transcripts as the source. The HTBI set primed first-round TCR CDR3 RT-PCR. TCRdb re-called the multiplex PCR reads through MiXCR, storing one row per CDR3 protein. The profile shows roughly 380,000 distinct CDR3 sequences, roughly an eighth of them singletons. Patients were aged 18 to 65, had disease duration under 2 months, and had newly diagnosed hyperthyroidism. Germline lookup yields CDR1 MGHDK and CDR2 SYGVNS. The CDR3 totals 12 residues. Trimming removed 7 bases from V and 6 bases from J, with 12 bases in between.

The rearrangement joins TRBV25-1 to TRBJ1-2, with D possibly TRBD1 on 5 matching bases. The clonotype was recovered from a woman younger than 30 with Graves' hyperthyroidism. The specimen sequenced was blood. The CDR3 DNA reads TGTGCCAGCAATTCGGGGGATAATGGCTACACCTTC. Protein: CASNSGDNGYTF.